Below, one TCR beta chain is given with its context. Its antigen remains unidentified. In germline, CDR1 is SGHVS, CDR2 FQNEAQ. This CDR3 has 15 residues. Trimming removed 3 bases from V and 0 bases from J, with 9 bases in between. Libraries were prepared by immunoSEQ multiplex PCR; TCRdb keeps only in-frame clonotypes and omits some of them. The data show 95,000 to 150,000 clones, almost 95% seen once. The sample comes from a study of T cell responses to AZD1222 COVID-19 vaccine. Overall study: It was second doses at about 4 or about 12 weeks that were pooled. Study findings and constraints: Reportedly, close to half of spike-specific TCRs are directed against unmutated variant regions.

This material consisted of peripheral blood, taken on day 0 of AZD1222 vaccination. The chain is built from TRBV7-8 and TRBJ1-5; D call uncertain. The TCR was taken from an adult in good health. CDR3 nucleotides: TGTGCCAGCAGCTTTAGCTTTGATAGCAATCAGCCCCAGCATTTT. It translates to CASSFSFDSNQPQHF. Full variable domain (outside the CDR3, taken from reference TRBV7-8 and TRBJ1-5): GAGVSQSPRYKVAKRGQDVALRCDPISGHVSLFWYQQALGQGPEFLTYFQNEAQLDKSGLPSDRFFAERPEGSVSTLKIQRTQQEDSAVYLCASSFSFDSNQPQHFGDGTRLSIL.